The 23 T cell receptor beta chains presented below share a single source sample, sequenced in a study of T cells after yellow fever vaccination. TCRdb redid the calling of the 5' RACE reads with MiXCR, one entry per CDR3 protein. The table lists approximately 240,000 distinct CDR3 sequences, approximately 3.8% of them singletons. Sequenced material: PBMCs, taken 15 days after the yellow fever booster vaccination. The source of these receptors is a man between 18 and 29 years old who received the YFV17D yellow fever vaccine.

Many counts were recorded for this clonotype. The chain carries TRBV7-9 and TRBJ2-5; D unresolved. V was clipped by 5 bases and J by 2 bases, with 12 bases between them. Per the germline V gene, CDR1 is SEHNR and CDR2 is FQNEAQ (reference sequence). The length of the CDR3 is 14 residues. The CDR3 region has the DNA TGTGCCAGCAGCGCCGACTGGAGACAAGAGACCCAGTACTTC. Protein sequence: CASSADWRQETQYF.

This clonotype was counted ten times or more. The chain joins TRBV5-1 to TRBJ1-2; D not certain. There are 13 residues in the CDR3. Deletions cut 4 bases from V and 8 bases from J, with 15 bases between. The V gene's germline CDR1 is SGHRS and CDR2 YFSETQ. Written as DNA, the CDR3 is TGCGCCAGCAGCCGGGAACGAGGAGAGGGCTACACCTTC. Protein sequence: CASSRERGEGYTF.

This clonotype was seen only a few times. CDR3 DNA: TGTGCCAGCAGCCAAGATTTCGGGGTTGAAAAACTGTTTTTT. This codes for CASSQDFGVEKLFF. The chain is built from TRBV4-2 and TRBJ1-4, with D unresolved. Trimming shortened V by 0 bases and J by 7 bases, and 9 bases separated the two germline ends. This CDR3 comprises 14 residues. Germline V gene sequence: CDR1 LGHNA, CDR2 YNFKEQ.

The table lists this clonotype with many counts. V is TRBV20-1 and J is TRBJ1-1; 8 nucleotides line up with TRBD1. Trimming at V came to 5 bases and at J to 4 bases, leaving 9 bases not matched to a gene. Germline V gene sequence: CDR1 DFQATT, CDR2 SNEGSKA (reference sequence). The CDR3 is 14 residues long. CDR3 loop: CSARLQGVGTEAFF. For the CDR3, the DNA is TGCAGTGCTCGACTACAGGGGGTAGGCACTGAAGCTTTCTTT.

The rearrangement links TRBV7-2 to TRBJ2-7; D is perhaps TRBD2 (5 bases). The V gene lost 0 bases and the J gene lost 2 bases, with 8 bases spanning the gap. Germline CDR1 SGHTA, CDR2 FQGNSA. This CDR3 spans 14 amino acids. The CDR3, as DNA: TGTGCCAGCAGCTTAGCCCGGGGAACCTACGAGCAGTACTTC. Translating gives CASSLARGTYEQYF.

This clonotype has a count of ten or more. The genes are TRBV3-1 and TRBJ2-4; D possibly matches TRBD1 or TRBD2 (6 bases each). Trimming took 1 base from V and 8 from J, leaving 15 bases between them. This CDR3 comprises 15 residues. CDR1 and CDR2 (germline): LGHDT, YNNKEL (reference sequence). CDR3 DNA: TGTGCCAGCAGCCAAGCTAGCAGCCGGGGGCACATTCAGTACTTC. This sequence encodes CASSQASSRGHIQYF.

This clonotype was detected ten times or more. This rearrangement joins TRBV12-3 or TRBV12-4 to TRBJ2-3; a weak D match, TRBD2 (6 bases). V dropped 10 bases and J dropped 5 bases, with 19 bases sitting between them. The CDR3 runs 14 residues. The CDR3 sequence is CATTNLGRLDTQYF. The CDR3 DNA reads TGTGCCACTACAAACCTTGGGAGGTTAGATACGCAGTATTTT.

The table lists this clonotype with many counts. The chain combines TRBV20-1 with TRBJ1-2, with D tentatively TRBD1 (5 bases). Trimming cost V 3 bases and J 3 bases, with 14 bases left between them. This CDR3 is 14 amino acids long. The germline V gene encodes CDR1 DFQATT and CDR2 SNEGSKA (reference sequence). As DNA, the CDR3 is TGCAGTGCTAGGGGGACGGACGGCGACTATGGCTACACCTTC. Translated, it gives CSARGTDGDYGYTF.

The CDR3 sequence is CASSYSPLRDPYEQYF. The CDR3 region has the DNA TGTGCCAGCAGTTACTCACCGCTCCGGGACCCCTACGAGCAGTACTTC. The rearrangement joins TRBV6-5 to TRBJ2-7, with D possibly being TRBD1 or TRBD2 (5 bases each). Trimming shortened V by 0 bases and J by 2 bases, and 14 bases separated the two germline ends. Germline V CDR1 and CDR2: MNHEY, SVGAGI. This CDR3 is built from 16 residues.

This clonotype was seen at least ten times. The rearrangement joins TRBV5-1 to TRBJ1-4; D may be TRBD1 (5 bases). The CDR3 sequence is 16 residues long. The germline V gene has CDR1 SGHRS and CDR2 YFSETQ. Trimming pared 0 bases from V and 8 bases from J, leaving 17 bases between. The CDR3 loop reads CASSLDPGPGAEKLFF. The CDR3 bases are TGCGCCAGCAGCTTGGACCCGGGCCCCGGGGCCGAAAAACTGTTTTTT.

This clonotype was seen at least ten times. The chain carries TRBV5-1 and TRBJ1-1; a weak D match, TRBD1 (5 bases). Germline CDR1 is SGHRS and CDR2 is YFSETQ. Trimming cost V 3 bases and J 1 base, with 10 bases left between them. The CDR3 covers 14 residues. CDR3 protein: CASSSTRGNTEAFF. CDR3 in DNA: TGCGCCAGCAGCTCTACGAGGGGGAACACTGAAGCTTTCTTT.

This clonotype has a count of ten or more. The CDR3 loop reads CASSQPQGSPLHF. CDR3 nucleotides: TGTGCCAGCAGCCAACCACAGGGGTCACCCCTCCACTTT. The chain recombines TRBV4-2 with TRBJ1-6; 7 nucleotides agree with TRBD1. Looked up from germline, CDR1 is LGHNA and CDR2 is YNFKEQ. The trim removed 2 bases at V and 10 bases at J, leaving 2 bases unmatched. The CDR3 runs 13 residues.

The chain combines TRBV5-1 with TRBJ2-2; D call uncertain. Between the trimmed V and J ends, which lost 5 bases and 5 bases, there was a span of 13 bases. The length of the CDR3 is 14 residues. The germline V gene encodes CDR1 SGHRS and CDR2 YFSETQ. The CDR3 loop is CASRFTPGTGELFF. The CDR3 nucleotides read TGCGCCAGCAGGTTTACCCCAGGAACCGGGGAGCTGTTTTTT.

Many counts were recorded for this clonotype. The chain couples TRBV4-3 to TRBJ2-7; D is unresolved. Germline V CDR1 and CDR2: LGHNA, YSLEER. This CDR3 spans 15 amino acids. V was trimmed by 0 bases and J by 3 bases, leaving 12 bases between them. The CDR3 loop is CASSQDYSVFYEQYF. The CDR3 DNA follows: TGCGCCAGCAGCCAAGATTACAGTGTTTTCTACGAGCAGTACTTC.

This clonotype was seen at least ten times. The chain has TRBV5-6 and TRBJ2-3; D might be TRBD2 (6 bases). Germline V gives CDR1 SGHDT, CDR2 YYEEEE. This CDR3 comprises 12 residues. The V gene lost 7 bases and the J gene lost 1 base, with 7 bases spanning the gap. The CDR3 region is CASERGTDTQYF. Written as DNA, the CDR3 is TGTGCCAGCGAGCGGGGCACAGATACGCAGTATTTT. Combining the CDR3 with reference TRBV5-6 and TRBJ2-3 gives the whole variable domain DAGVTQSPTHLIKTRGQQVTLRCSPKSGHDTVSWYQQALGQGPQFIFQYYEEEERQRGNFPDRFSGHQFPNYSSELNVNALLLGDSALYLCASERGTDTQYFGPGTRLTVL.

This chain links TRBV23-1 with TRBJ2-3; 10 bases map to TRBD2. TRBV23-1 is annotated as an ORF whose role is uncertain. Trimming at V came to 2 bases and at J to 1 base, leaving 12 bases not matched to a gene. There are 19 residues in the CDR3. This chain's CDR3 is CASSQIRTSGIRGTDTQYF. CDR3 sequence (DNA): TGCGCCAGCAGTCAAATACGGACTAGCGGCATCCGGGGCACAGATACGCAGTATTTT.

The CDR3 DNA reads TGTGCCAGCAGTCTTGGGCTCCCTTCTTCGGATGGCTACACCTTC. Translation: CASSLGLPSSDGYTF. J is TRBJ1-2 and V is TRBV28; D uncertain. CDR3 size: 15 residues. The V and J ends lost 5 bases and 6 bases respectively, with 19 bases between them. The germline gives CDR1 MDHEN, CDR2 SYDVKM.

The V gene is TRBV11-1, the J gene TRBJ2-1, with D possibly being TRBD1 or TRBD2 (5 bases each). Trimming pared 2 bases from V and 0 bases from J, leaving 11 bases between. CDR1 and CDR2 (germline): SGHAT, FQDESV (reference sequence). CDR3 size: 16 residues. CDR3 loop: CASSLRGVSSYNEQFF. As DNA, the CDR3 is TGTGCCAGCAGCTTAAGGGGAGTAAGCTCCTACAATGAGCAGTTCTTC.

In this sample, this clonotype turned up many times. This sequence joins TRBV7-9 and TRBJ2-3; D assignment may be TRBD1 or TRBD2 (6 bases each). Germline loops: CDR1 SEHNR, CDR2 FQNEAQ (reference sequence). V was pared by 3 bases and J by 4 bases, with 14 bases between. The CDR3 contains 15 residues. The CDR3 sequence: CASSFPLGGPDTQYF. The CDR3 nucleotides are TGTGCCAGCAGCTTTCCCCTCGGGGGCCCAGATACGCAGTATTTT.

The sample holds many counts of this clonotype. The V and J genes are TRBV6-6 and TRBJ1-5, with 8 bases fitting TRBD1. CDR3 length: 12 amino acids. Germline V gives CDR1 MNHNY, CDR2 SVGAGI (reference sequence). After removal of 6 bases from V and 11 bases from J, the junction contained 6 bases not matched to a gene. The CDR3 protein is CASSRKQGAQHF. DNA of the CDR3: TGTGCCAGCAGCCGCAAACAGGGGGCCCAGCATTTT.

The sample holds many counts of this clonotype. This CDR3 is CASRFDPGGETQYF. For the CDR3, the DNA is TGCGCCAGCAGATTCGACCCTGGGGGAGAGACCCAGTACTTC. This chain connects TRBV5-1 to TRBJ2-5, with D possibly being TRBD1 or TRBD2 (5 bases each). The CDR3 has 14 residues. V gave up 5 bases and J gave up 4 bases, with 15 bases separating them. Germline CDR1 and CDR2: SGHRS and YFSETQ.

This clonotype showed up just a few times. J is TRBJ2-3 and V is TRBV7-6; the match to TRBD2 covers 12 bases. This CDR3 region has 16 residues. Per the germline V gene, CDR1 is SGHVS and CDR2 is FNYEAQ. Trimming cost V 3 bases and J 4 bases; bases outside gene matches: 5. The CDR3 protein is CASSLRTSGASDTQYF. CDR3 sequence (DNA): TGTGCCAGCAGCTTGAGGACTAGCGGGGCATCAGATACGCAGTATTTT.

This clonotype appeared many times. V and J are TRBV4-2 and TRBJ2-3; tentative D call: TRBD1 (5 bases). The CDR3 length is 18 residues. V dropped 1 base and J dropped 2 bases, with 19 bases sitting between them. The germline V gene encodes CDR1 LGHNA and CDR2 YNFKEQ. CDR3 sequence reads: CASSQGKGAAESTDTQYF. Written as DNA, the CDR3 is TGTGCCAGCAGCCAAGGAAAAGGGGCGGCGGAGTCCACAGATACGCAGTATTTT.